This entry describes one TCR beta chain. Its antigen remains unidentified. This specimen comes from a study of T cell responses to AZD1222 COVID-19 vaccine. Study-level results: Donor demographics were predominantly white British with a female majority; clonal diversity may be underestimated. Seropositive AZD1222 recipients at baseline numbered only 6 or 7. Distributed over spike, vaccine-associated CD4 TCRs predominated at 160-218 and 743-854.

TCRdb keeps only in-frame clones here, not all; method: immunoSEQ multiplex PCR. The repertoire holds more than 95,000 clones, with 70% to 90% as singletons. This sequence was found in an adult in good health. The sample in question was peripheral blood, obtained on day 0 of AZD1222 vaccination.

The CDR3: CASSLQGWQETQYF. The CDR3 DNA is TGTGCCAGCAGTCTACAGGGGTGGCAGGAGACCCAGTACTTC. This chain links TRBV6-5 with TRBJ2-5, with TRBD1 identical over 7 bases. Germline CDR1 reads MNHEY; CDR2 reads SVGAGI. Trimming cost V 5 bases and J 5 bases; bases outside gene matches: 8. This CDR3 region has 14 residues.